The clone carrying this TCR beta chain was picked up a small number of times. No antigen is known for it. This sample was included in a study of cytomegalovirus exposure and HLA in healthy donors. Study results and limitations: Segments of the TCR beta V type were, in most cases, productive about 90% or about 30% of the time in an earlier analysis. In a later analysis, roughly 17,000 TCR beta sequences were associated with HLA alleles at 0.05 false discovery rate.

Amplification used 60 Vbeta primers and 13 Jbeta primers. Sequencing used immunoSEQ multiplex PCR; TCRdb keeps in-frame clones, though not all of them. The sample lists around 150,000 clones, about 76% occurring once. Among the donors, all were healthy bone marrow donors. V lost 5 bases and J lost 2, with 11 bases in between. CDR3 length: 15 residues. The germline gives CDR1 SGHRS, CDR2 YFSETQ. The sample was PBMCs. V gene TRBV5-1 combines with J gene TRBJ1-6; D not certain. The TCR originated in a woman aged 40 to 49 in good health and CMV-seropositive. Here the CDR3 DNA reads TGCGCCAGCAGGGGGAGTACTACCTATAATTCACCCCTCCACTTT. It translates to CASRGSTTYNSPLHF. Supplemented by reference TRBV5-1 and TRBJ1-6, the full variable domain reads KAGVTQTPRYLIKTRGQQVTLSCSPISGHRSVSWYQQTPGQGLQFLFEYFSETQRNKGNFPGRFSGRQFSNSRSEMNVSTLELGDSALYLCASRGSTTYNSPLHFGNGTRLTVT.